Each of the 6 T cell receptor beta chains below was sequenced from the same sample in a study of T cell responses to AZD1222 COVID-19 vaccine. The protocol was immunoSEQ multiplex PCR, while the TCRdb copy is restricted to in-frame clones and leaves out a portion. The data show 98,000 or so clones, with about 86% seen just once and 3% to 3.5% held by the top ten. The material was peripheral blood, obtained on day 0 of AZD1222 vaccination. Receptors were obtained from an adult in good health.

J is TRBJ2-3 and V is TRBV12-3 or TRBV12-4, with D possibly matching TRBD1 (7 bases). The CDR3 covers 12 residues. V lost 9 bases to trimming and J lost 4 bases, with 11 bases between them. The CDR3 DNA follows: TGTGCCAGTCAGGGGGAGGCAGATACGCAGTATTTT. This encodes CASQGEADTQYF.

This chain links TRBV7-8 with TRBJ1-2, with D possibly being TRBD1 (6 bases). CDR1 is SGHVS, CDR2 FQNEAQ, per germline. Trimming removed 4 bases from V and 7 bases from J, with 16 bases in between. This CDR3 spans 14 amino acids. The CDR3 spells CASSSTQGRGGYTF. The CDR3 region has the DNA TGTGCCAGCAGCTCTACCCAGGGCAGGGGTGGCTACACCTTC.

The chain joins TRBV5-4 to TRBJ2-5; a possible D gene is TRBD1 (5 bases). Germline V gene data show CDR1 as SGHNT and CDR2 as YYREEE (reference sequence). Between the trimmed V and J ends, which lost 1 base and 3 bases, there was a span of 7 bases. The CDR3 consists of 13 residues. CDR3 region: CASSLKGEETQYF. The CDR3 DNA follows: TGTGCCAGCAGCTTGAAAGGGGAAGAGACCCAGTACTTC.

This chain uses TRBV2 with TRBJ2-1; D perhaps matches TRBD1 (5 bases). Germline lookup yields CDR1 SNHLY and CDR2 FYNNEI. Trimming cost V 2 bases and J 9 bases, with 11 bases left between them. The CDR3 contains 13 residues. Here the CDR3 DNA reads TGTGCCAGCAGTGAAAGGGGCAGGAGTGAGCAGTTCTTC. This translates into CASSERGRSEQFF.

This clone came up a few times. This chain's CDR3 is CASSYGSYNSPLHF. CDR3 bases: TGTGCCAGCAGCTACGGGTCCTATAATTCACCCCTCCACTTT. The rearrangement joins TRBV7-9 to TRBJ1-6; D unresolved. The CDR3 has 14 residues. The ends were cut back, 4 bases at V and 1 base at J, with 5 bases in the middle. From germline, CDR1 is SEHNR and CDR2 FQNEAQ (reference sequence).

This clone was counted between two and nine times. This chain joins TRBV30 and TRBJ2-3; D is possibly TRBD2 (6 bases). V was clipped by 0 bases and J by 2 bases, with 12 bases between them. This CDR3 spans 15 amino acids. Germline CDR1 and CDR2: GTSNPN and SVGIG (reference sequence). CDR3 in DNA: TGTGCCTGGAGTGTAGGTAGCGGAAACACAGATACGCAGTATTTT. Protein product: CAWSVGSGNTDTQYF.